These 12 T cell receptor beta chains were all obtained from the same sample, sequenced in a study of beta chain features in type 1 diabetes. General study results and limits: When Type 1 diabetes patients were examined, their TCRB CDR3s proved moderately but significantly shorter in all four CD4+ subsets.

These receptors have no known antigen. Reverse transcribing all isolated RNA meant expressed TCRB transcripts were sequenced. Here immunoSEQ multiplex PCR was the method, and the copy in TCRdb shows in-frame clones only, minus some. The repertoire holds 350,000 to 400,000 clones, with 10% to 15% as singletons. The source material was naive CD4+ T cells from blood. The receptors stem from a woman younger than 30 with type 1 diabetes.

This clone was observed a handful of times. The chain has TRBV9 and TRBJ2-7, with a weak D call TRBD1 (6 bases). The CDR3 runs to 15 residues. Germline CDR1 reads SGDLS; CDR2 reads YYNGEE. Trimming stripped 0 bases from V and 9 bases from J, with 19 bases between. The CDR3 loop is CASSVEGLQGNAQYF. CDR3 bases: TGTGCCAGCAGCGTAGAGGGTCTACAGGGAAATGCGCAGTACTTC.

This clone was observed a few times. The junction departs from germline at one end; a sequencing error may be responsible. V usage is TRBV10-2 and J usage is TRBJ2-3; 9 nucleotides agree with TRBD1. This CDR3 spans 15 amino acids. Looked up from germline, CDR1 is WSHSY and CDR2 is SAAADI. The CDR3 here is CASSGQGFGTDTQYF. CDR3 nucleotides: TGCGCCAGCAGCGGACAGGGGTTCGGCACGGATACGCAGTATTTT.

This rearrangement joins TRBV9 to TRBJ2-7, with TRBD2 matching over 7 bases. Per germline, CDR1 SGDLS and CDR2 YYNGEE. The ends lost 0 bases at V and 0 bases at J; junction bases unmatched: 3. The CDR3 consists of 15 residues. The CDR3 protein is CASSVGRGGSYEQYF. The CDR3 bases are TGTGCCAGCAGCGTAGGGCGCGGGGGCTCCTACGAGCAGTACTTC.

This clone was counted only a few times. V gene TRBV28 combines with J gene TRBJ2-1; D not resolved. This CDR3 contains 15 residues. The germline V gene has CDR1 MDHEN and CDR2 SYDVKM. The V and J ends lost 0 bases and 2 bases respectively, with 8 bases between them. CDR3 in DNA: TGTGCCAGCAGTTTATGGCTAGACCCCTACAATGAGCAGTTCTTC. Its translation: CASSLWLDPYNEQFF. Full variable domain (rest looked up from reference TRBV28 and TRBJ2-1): DVKVTQSSRYLVKRTGEKVFLECVQDMDHENMFWYRQDPGLGLRLIYFSYDVKMKEKGDIPEGYSVSREKKERFSLILESASTNQTSMYLCASSLWLDPYNEQFFGPGTRLTVL.

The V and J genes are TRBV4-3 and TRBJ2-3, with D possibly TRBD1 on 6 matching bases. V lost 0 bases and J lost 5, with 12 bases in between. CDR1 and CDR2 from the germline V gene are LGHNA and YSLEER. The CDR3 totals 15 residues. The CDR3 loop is CASSQEVEGEDTQYF. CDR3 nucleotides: TGCGCCAGCAGCCAAGAGGTAGAGGGGGAAGATACGCAGTATTTT.

This CDR3 is CASSQGGQGIYEQYF. The CDR3, as DNA: TGCGCCAGCAGCCAAGGGGGACAGGGGATCTACGAGCAGTACTTC. V gene TRBV4-3 combines with J gene TRBJ2-7, with 10 bases lining up with TRBD1. This CDR3 is built from 15 residues. Trimming took 1 base from V and 3 from J; bases not matched to a gene: 3. Germline CDR1 and CDR2: LGHNA and YSLEER.

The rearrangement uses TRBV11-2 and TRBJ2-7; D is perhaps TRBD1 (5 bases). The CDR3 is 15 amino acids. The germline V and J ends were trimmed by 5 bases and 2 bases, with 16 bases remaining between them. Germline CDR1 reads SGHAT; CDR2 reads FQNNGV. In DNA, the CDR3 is TGTGCCAGCAGCACCCAGCAGGGTTCGACCTACGAGCAGTACTTC. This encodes CASSTQQGSTYEQYF.

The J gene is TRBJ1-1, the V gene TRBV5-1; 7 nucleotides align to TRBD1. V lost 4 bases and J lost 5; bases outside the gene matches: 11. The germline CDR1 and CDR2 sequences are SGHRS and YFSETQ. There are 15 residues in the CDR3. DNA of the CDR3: TGCGCCAGCAGCCGGGACAGCCAAGCGAGAACTGAAGCTTTCTTT. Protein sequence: CASSRDSQARTEAFF.

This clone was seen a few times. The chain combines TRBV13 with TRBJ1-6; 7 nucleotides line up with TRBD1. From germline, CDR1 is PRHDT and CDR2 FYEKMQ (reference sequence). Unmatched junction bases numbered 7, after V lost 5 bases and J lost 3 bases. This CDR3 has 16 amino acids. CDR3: CASSKGQIIYNSPLHF. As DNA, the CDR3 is TGTGCCAGCAGCAAGGGACAGATCATCTATAATTCACCCCTCCACTTT.

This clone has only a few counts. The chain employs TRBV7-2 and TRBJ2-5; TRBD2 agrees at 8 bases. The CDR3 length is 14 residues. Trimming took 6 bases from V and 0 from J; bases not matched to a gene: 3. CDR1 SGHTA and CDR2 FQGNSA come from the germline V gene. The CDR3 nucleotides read TGTGCCAGCAGACTAGCGGAAAACCAAGAGACCCAGTACTTC. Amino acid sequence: CASRLAENQETQYF.

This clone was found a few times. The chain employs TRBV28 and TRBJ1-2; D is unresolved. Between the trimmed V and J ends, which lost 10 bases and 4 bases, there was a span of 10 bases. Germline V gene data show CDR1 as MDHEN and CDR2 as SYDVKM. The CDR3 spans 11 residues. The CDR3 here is CATELSYGYTF. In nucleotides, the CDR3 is TGTGCCACCGAATTGAGCTATGGCTACACCTTC.

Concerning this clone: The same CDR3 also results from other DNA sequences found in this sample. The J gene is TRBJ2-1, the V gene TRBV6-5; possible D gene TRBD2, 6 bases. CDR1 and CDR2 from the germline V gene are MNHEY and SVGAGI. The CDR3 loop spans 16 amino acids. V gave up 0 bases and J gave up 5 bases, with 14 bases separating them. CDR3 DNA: TGTGCCAGCAGTTACTCGAGCGGCGGGGTAAACAATGAGCAGTTCTTC. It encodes CASSYSSGGVNNEQFF.